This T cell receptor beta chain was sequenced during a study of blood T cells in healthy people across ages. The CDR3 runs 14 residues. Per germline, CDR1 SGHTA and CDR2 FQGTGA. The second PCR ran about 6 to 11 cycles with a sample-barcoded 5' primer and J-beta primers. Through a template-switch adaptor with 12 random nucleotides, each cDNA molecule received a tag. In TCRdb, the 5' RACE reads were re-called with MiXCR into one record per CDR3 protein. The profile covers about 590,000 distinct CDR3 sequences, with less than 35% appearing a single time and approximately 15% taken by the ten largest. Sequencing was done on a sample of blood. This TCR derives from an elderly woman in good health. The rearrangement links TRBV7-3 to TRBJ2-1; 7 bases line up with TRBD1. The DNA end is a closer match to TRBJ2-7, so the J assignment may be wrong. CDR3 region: CASSRQGSYNEQYF. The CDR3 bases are TGTGCCAGCAGCCGACAGGGATCCTACAATGAGCAGTACTTC.